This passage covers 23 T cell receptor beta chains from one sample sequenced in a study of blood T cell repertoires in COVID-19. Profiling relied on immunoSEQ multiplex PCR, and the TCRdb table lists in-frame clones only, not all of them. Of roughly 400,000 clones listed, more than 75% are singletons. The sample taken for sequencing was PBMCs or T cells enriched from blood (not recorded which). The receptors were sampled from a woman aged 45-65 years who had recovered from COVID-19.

In DNA form, the CDR3 reads TGCGCCAGCAGTGCACTAGTAATCTATGGCTACACCTTC. Translated, it gives CASSALVIYGYTF. J is TRBJ1-2 and V is TRBV10-1; D gene ambiguous. The length of the CDR3 is 13 residues. Germline loops: CDR1 WNHNN, CDR2 SYGVQD (reference sequence). The V gene lost 4 bases and the J gene lost 4 bases, with 10 bases spanning the gap.

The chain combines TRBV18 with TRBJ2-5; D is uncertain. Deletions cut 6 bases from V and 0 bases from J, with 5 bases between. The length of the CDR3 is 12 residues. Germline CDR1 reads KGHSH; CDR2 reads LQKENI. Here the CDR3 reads CASSAYQETQYF. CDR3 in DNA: TGTGCCAGCTCCGCGTACCAAGAGACCCAGTACTTC. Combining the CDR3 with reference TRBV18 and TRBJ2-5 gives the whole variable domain NAGVMQNPRHLVRRRGQEARLRCSPMKGHSHVYWYRQLPEEGLKFMVYLQKENIIDESGMPKERFSAEFPKEGPSILRIQQVVRGDSAAYFCASSAYQETQYFGPGTRLLVL.

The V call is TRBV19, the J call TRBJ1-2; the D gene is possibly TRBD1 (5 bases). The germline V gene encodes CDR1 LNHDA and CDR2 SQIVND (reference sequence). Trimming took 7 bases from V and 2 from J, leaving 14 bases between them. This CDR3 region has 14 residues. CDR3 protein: CASNPTDKNYGYTF. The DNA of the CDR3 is TGTGCCAGTAATCCGACAGACAAAAACTATGGCTACACCTTC.

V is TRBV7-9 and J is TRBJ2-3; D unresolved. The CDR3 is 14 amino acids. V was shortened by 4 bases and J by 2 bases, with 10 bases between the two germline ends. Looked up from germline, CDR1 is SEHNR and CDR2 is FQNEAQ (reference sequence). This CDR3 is CASSSTRHTDTQYF. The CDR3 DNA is TGTGCCAGCAGCTCGACTCGGCACACAGATACGCAGTATTTT.

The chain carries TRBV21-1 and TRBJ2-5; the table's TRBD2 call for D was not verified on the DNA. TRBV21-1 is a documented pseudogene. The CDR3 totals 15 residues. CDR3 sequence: CASSFRLSERETQYF. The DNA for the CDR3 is TGTGCCAGCAGCTTCCGCCTTTCTGAGCGGGAGACCCAGTACTTC.

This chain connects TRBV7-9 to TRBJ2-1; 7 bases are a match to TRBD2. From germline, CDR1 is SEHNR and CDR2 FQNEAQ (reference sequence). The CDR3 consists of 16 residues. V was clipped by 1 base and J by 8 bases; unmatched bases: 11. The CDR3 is CASSLGGGDLGDEQFF. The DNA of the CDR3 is TGTGCCAGCAGCTTAGGGGGAGGGGATCTGGGCGATGAGCAGTTCTTC.

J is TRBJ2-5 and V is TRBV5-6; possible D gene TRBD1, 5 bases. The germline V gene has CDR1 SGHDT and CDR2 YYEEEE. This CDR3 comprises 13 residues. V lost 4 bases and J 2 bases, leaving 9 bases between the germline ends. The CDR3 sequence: CASSPDRQETQYF. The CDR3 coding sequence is TGTGCCAGCAGCCCCGACAGACAAGAGACCCAGTACTTC.

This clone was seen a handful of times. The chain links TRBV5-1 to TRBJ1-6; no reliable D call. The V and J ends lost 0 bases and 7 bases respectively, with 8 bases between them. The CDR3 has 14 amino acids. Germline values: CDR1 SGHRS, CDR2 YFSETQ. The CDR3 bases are TGCGCCAGCAGCTTGGTCGGGAAGAATTCACCCCTCCACTTT. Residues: CASSLVGKNSPLHF.

The CDR3 DNA reads as TGTGCCAGCAGTTTATTTAGGGAGAGCGGCACTGAAGCTTTCTTT. It is translated as CASSLFRESGTEAFF. The V call is TRBV27, the J call TRBJ1-1; no reliable D call. Per the germline V gene, CDR1 is MNHEY and CDR2 is SMNVEV (reference sequence). The length of the CDR3 is 15 residues. Between the trimmed V and J ends, which lost 1 base and 4 bases, there was a span of 13 bases.

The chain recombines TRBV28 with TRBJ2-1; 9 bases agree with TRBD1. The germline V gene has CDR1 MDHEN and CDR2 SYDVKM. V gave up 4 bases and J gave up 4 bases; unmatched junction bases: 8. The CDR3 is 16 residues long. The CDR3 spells CASSSAGTGSYNEQFF. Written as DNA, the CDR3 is TGTGCCAGCAGTTCCGCCGGGACAGGGTCTTACAATGAGCAGTTCTTC.

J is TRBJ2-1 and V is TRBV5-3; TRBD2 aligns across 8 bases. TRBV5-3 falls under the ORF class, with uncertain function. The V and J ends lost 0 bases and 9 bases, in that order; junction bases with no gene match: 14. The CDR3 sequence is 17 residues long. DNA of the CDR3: TGTGCCAGAAGCTTGGCGACCTGCGGGGGGTCCGGGAGTGAGCAGTTCTTC. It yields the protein CARSLATCGGSGSEQFF.

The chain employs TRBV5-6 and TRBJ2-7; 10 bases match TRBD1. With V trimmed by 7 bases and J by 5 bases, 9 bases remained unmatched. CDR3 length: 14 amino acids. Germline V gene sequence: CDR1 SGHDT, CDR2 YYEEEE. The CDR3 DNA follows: TGTGCCAGCCTACGATCCGGGACAGGGGACGAGCAGTACTTC. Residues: CASLRSGTGDEQYF.

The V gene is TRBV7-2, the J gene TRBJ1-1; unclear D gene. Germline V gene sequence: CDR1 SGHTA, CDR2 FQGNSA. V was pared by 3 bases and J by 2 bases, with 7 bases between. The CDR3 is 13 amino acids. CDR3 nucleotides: TGTGCCAGCAGCTTTAACAGAAACACTGAAGCTTTCTTT. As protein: CASSFNRNTEAFF.

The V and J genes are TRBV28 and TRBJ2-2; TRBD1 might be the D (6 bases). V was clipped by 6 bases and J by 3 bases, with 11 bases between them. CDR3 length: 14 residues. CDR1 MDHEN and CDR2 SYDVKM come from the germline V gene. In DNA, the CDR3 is TGTGCCAGCAGAGGGACATGGCACACCGGGGAGCTGTTTTTT. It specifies CASRGTWHTGELFF.

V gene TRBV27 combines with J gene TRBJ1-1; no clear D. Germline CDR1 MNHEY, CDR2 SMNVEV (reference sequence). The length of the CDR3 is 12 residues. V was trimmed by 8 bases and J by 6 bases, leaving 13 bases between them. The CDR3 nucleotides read TGTGCCAGCGCAGCGGGTAAAGCTGAAGCTTTCTTT. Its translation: CASAAGKAEAFF.

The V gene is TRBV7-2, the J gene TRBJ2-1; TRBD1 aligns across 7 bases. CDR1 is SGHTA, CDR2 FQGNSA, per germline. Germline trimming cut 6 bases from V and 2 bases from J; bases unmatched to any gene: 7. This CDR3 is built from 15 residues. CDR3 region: CASRSDRATYNEQFF. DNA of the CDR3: TGTGCCAGCAGAAGCGACAGGGCAACCTACAATGAGCAGTTCTTC.

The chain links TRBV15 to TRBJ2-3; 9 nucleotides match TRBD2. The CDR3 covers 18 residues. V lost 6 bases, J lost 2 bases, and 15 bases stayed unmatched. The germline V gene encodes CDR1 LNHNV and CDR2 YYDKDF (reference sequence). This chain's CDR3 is CATRSGLARRYYTDTQYF. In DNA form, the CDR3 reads TGTGCCACCAGAAGCGGACTAGCGCGGAGATATTACACAGATACGCAGTATTTT.

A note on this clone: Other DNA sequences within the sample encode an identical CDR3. CDR3 nucleotide sequence: TGCGCCAGCAGCCAAGATCGAGGAAATCAGCCCCAGCATTTT. Translating it yields CASSQDRGNQPQHF. The rearrangement joins TRBV4-1 to TRBJ1-5; no reliable D call. The CDR3 is 14 amino acids. Germline CDR1 reads MGHRA; CDR2 reads YSYEKL. Trimming left V 0 bases short and J 4 bases short, with 7 bases between.

CDR3 residues: CASSYYPNRGNYGYTF. Here the CDR3 DNA reads TGTGCCAGCAGTTATTATCCCAACAGGGGCAACTATGGCTACACCTTC. The chain employs TRBV6-5 and TRBJ1-2; 7 bases match TRBD1. The V gene end was trimmed by 3 bases and the J gene end by 2 bases; junction bases not matched to a gene: 9. This CDR3 comprises 16 residues. Germline-derived CDR1 and CDR2 are MNHEY and SVGAGI.

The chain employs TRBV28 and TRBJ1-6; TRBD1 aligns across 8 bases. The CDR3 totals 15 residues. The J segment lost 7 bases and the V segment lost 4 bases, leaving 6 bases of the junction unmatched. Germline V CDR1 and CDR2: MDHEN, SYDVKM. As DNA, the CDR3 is TGTGCCAGCAGTTACTCCAGGGGGCAAAATTCACCCCTCCACTTT. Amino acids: CASSYSRGQNSPLHF.

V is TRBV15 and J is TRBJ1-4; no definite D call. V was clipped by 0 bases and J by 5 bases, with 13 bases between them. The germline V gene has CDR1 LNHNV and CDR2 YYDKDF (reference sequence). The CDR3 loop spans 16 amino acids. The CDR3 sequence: CATSRDLGRLNEKLFF. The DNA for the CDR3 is TGTGCCACCAGCAGAGATCTGGGCAGGCTCAATGAAAAACTGTTTTTT. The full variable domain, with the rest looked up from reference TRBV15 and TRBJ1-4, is DAMVIQNPRYQVTQFGKPVTLSCSQTLNHNVMYWYQQKSSQAPKLLFHYYDKDFNNEADTPDNFQSRRPNTSFCFLDIRSPGLGDTAMYLCATSRDLGRLNEKLFFGSGTQLSVL.

CDR3 in amino acids: CASSRATGRSYGYTF. The CDR3 nucleotides are TGTGCCAGCAGCCGCGCGACAGGGCGCTCCTATGGCTACACCTTC. The chain combines TRBV7-9 with TRBJ1-2; 7 bases are shared with TRBD1. This CDR3 contains 15 residues. J was trimmed by 4 bases and V by 5 bases; bases with no gene match: 10. Germline lookup yields CDR1 SEHNR and CDR2 FQNEAQ (reference sequence).

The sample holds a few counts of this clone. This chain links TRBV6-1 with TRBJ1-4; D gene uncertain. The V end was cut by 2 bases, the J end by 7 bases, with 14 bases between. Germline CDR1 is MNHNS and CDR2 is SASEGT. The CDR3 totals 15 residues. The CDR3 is CASSEKYGVREKLFF. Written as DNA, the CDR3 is TGTGCCAGCAGTGAAAAGTACGGGGTTCGTGAAAAACTGTTTTTT.